The source of this T cell receptor beta chain is a study of cytomegalovirus exposure and HLA in healthy donors. The study's findings and limits: Cytomegalovirus association was listed for 150 or so TCR beta chains. The HLA-A and HLA-B alleles of most subjects were reportedly predicted accurately from TCR beta sequences.

Comment on this clone: Its target is unknown.

Amplification used 60 Vbeta primers and 13 Jbeta primers. The repertoire was sequenced with immunoSEQ multiplex PCR; TCRdb's copy has only in-frame clones and lacks some. The sample includes 95,000 to 100,000 clones, around 75% of them seen just once. The ends lost 10 bases at V and 3 bases at J; junction bases unmatched: 2. The CDR3 is 11 amino acids. The V gene's germline CDR1 is MDHEN and CDR2 SYDVKM. At collection, donors were nominally healthy, but unrecorded immune exposures were probable. The TCR comes from a man aged 50-59 years in good health and CMV-seronegative. The source material was PBMCs. The chain couples TRBV28 to TRBJ2-5, with TRBD1 matching 7 bases. The CDR3: CAITGEETQYF. Here the CDR3 DNA reads TGTGCCATTACAGGGGAAGAGACCCAGTACTTC.